The rows below give T cell receptor beta chains drawn from one sample of a study of blood T cell repertoires in COVID-19. TCRdb keeps only in-frame clones here, not all; method: immunoSEQ multiplex PCR. The repertoire holds 170,000 or so clones, with around nine tenths as singletons. The sequenced sample was peripheral blood. These receptor sequences come from a man over 45 with acute or convalescent COVID-19. The CDR3 runs from the conserved cysteine through the conserved F or W. The D gene is left open where the match is weak. Not every row has a clone size; where given, it reads once, few, many or a size class.

>TRBD1|TRBJ1-4|TRBV5-1|.
CASSQETGAGEKLFF
TGCGCCAGCAGCCAAGAGACAGGGGCGGGTGAAAAACTGTTTTTT
>.|TRBJ1-2|TRBV7-9|.
CASSLGLYASSGYTF
TGTGCCAGCAGCTTAGGACTTTACGCGTCTAGTGGCTACACCTTC
>TRBD1|TRBJ2-5|TRBV19|once
CASSSGTGGIGQYF
TGTGCCAGTAGTTCCGGGACAGGGGGAATTGGCCAGTACTTC
>.|TRBJ2-5|TRBV7-9|.
CASSQITGFQETQYF
TGTGCCAGCAGCCAAATAACAGGGTTCCAAGAGACCCAGTACTTC
>.|TRBJ2-1|TRBV15|.
CATSRAGLDYNEQFF
TGTGCCACCAGCAGAGCAGGGTTGGACTACAATGAGCAGTTCTTC
>TRBD1|TRBJ1-2|TRBV7-3|.
CASSPSSRDSPNYGYTF
TGTGCCAGCAGCCCGTCCTCCCGGGACAGCCCCAACTATGGCTACACCTTC
>TRBD1|TRBJ1-1|TRBV6-5|.
CASSYSTGKAFF
TGTGCCAGCAGTTACTCGACAGGGAAAGCTTTCTTT
>.|TRBJ1-1|TRBV29-1|.
CSVQTTGWENTEAFF
TGCAGCGTCCAGACGACAGGTTGGGAGAACACTGAAGCTTTCTTT
>TRBD2|TRBJ2-7|TRBV3-1/TRBV3-2|.
CASSQTPGTSWEQYF
TGTGCCAGCAGCCAGACCCCCGGGACTAGCTGGGAGCAGTACTTC
>.|TRBJ1-1|TRBV18|.
CASSGQNTEAFF
TGTGCCAGCTCAGGACAGAACACTGAAGCTTTCTTT
>TRBD2|TRBJ2-2|TRBV6-6|.
CASSYLAGGETGELFF
TGTGCCAGCAGTTACTTAGCGGGGGGAGAAACCGGGGAGCTGTTTTTT
>.|TRBJ1-6|TRBV4-3|few
CASSQEGSSSYNSPLHF
TGCGCCAGCAGCCAAGAAGGGAGTTCTTCATATAATTCACCCCTCCACTTT
>TRBD1|TRBJ1-1|TRBV10-2|.
CASSPGTGVVGTEAFF
TGCGCCAGCTCCCCCGGGACAGGGGTCGTAGGCACTGAAGCTTTCTTT
>.|TRBJ2-5|TRBV29-1|.
CSVEVSTQYF
TGCAGCGTTGAAGTCTCGACCCAGTACTTC
>TRBD1|TRBJ2-3|TRBV7-9|.
CASSSGTGYLGTQYF
TGTGCCAGCAGCTCCGGGACAGGGTATTTGGGTACGCAGTATTTT
>TRBD2|TRBJ2-3|TRBV5-1|.
CASSLRRGGPDTQYF
TGCGCCAGCAGCTTGAGACGGGGGGGCCCAGATACGCAGTATTTT
>.|TRBJ1-1|TRBV14|.
CASSHELSTEAFF
TGTGCCAGCAGCCATGAATTGAGCACTGAAGCTTTCTTT
>TRBD1|TRBJ1-5|TRBV6-2/TRBV6-3|once
CASSRQGNQPQHF
TGTGCCAGCAGTAGACAGGGGAATCAGCCCCAGCATTTT
>TRBD2|TRBJ2-5|TRBV27|.
CASSIKPGLQETQYF
TGTGCCAGCAGCATTAAGCCGGGACTACAAGAGACCCAGTACTTC
>.|TRBJ1-6|TRBV5-4|.
CASSFQDSPLHF
TGTGCCAGCAGCTTTCAGGATTCACCCCTCCACTTT
>TRBD1|TRBJ1-2|TRBV4-3|.
CASSQEPTDRVIYGYTF
TGCGCCAGCAGCCAAGAACCCACGGACAGGGTAATCTATGGCTACACCTTC
>.|TRBJ1-4|TRBV3-1/TRBV3-2|.
CASSQDQASGGEKLFF
TGTGCCAGCAGCCAAGATCAAGCCAGTGGCGGTGAAAAACTGTTTTTT
>TRBD2|TRBJ2-3|TRBV7-2|few
CASSYRTSGGDTQYF
TGTGCCAGCAGCTACAGGACTAGCGGGGGAGATACGCAGTATTTT
>TRBD1|TRBJ1-1|TRBV5-1|.
CASSLDGTGLNTEAFF
TGCGCCAGCAGCTTGGACGGGACAGGATTGAACACTGAAGCTTTCTTT
>.|TRBJ2-3|TRBV3-1/TRBV3-2|.
CASSQALDTQYF
TGTGCCAGCAGCCAAGCTTTGGATACGCAGTATTTT
>.|TRBJ1-1|TRBV30|.
CAWSVDRNTEAFF
TGTGCCTGGAGTGTAGACAGAAACACTGAAGCTTTCTTT
>TRBD2|TRBJ2-3|TRBV5-4|.
CASSLGLAGAPDTQYF
TGTGCCAGCAGCTTGGGACTGGCGGGAGCGCCAGATACGCAGTATTTT
>.|TRBJ2-2|TRBV7-3|once
CASGLGADFTGELFF
TGTGCCAGCGGTCTGGGCGCGGACTTCACCGGGGAGCTGTTTTTT
>.|TRBJ1-2|TRBV5-5|.
CASSTDSYYYGYTF
TGTGCCAGCAGCACGGACAGTTATTACTATGGCTACACCTTC
>.|TRBJ2-7|TRBV7-6|.
CASSSPEEGNYEQYF
TGTGCCAGCAGCTCACCGGAGGAGGGTAACTACGAGCAGTACTTC
>TRBD1|TRBJ2-2|TRBV19|.
CASSLGPDRAAGELFF
TGTGCCAGTAGTTTGGGACCGGACAGGGCGGCCGGGGAGCTGTTTTTT
>TRBD2|TRBJ2-2|TRBV28|.
CATLAGDTGELFF
TGTGCCACCTTAGCGGGAGACACCGGGGAGCTGTTTTTT
>.|TRBJ1-4|TRBV6-6|.
CASSRQNGGGVEKLFF
TGTGCCAGCAGCAGACAGAATGGGGGAGGGGTTGAAAAACTGTTTTTT
>.|TRBJ1-2|TRBV7-2|.
CASSLVVAGVGGYTF
TGTGCCAGCAGCTTAGTAGTGGCAGGGGTGGGGGGCTACACCTTC
>TRBD1|TRBJ2-2|TRBV9|.
CASSFTGQGATGELFF
TGTGCCAGCTCATTCACGGGACAGGGGGCAACCGGGGAGCTGTTTTTT
>.|TRBJ1-3|TRBV6-2/TRBV6-3|.
CASSPGGSAGNTIYF
TGTGCCAGCAGTCCCGGGGGTTCAGCTGGAAACACCATATATTTT
>TRBD1|TRBJ2-1|TRBV11-2|.
CASSLGLRIRDSGEQFF
TGTGCCAGCAGCTTAGGTCTCCGGATCCGGGACAGCGGAGAGCAGTTCTTC
>.|TRBJ2-7|TRBV2|once
CASSAGSKYEQYF
TGTGCCAGCAGTGCCGGGAGCAAATACGAGCAGTACTTC
>.|TRBJ2-3|TRBV7-6|.
CASSLALAGVLSTDTQYF
TGTGCCAGCAGCTTAGCCCTGGCAGGGGTTCTTAGCACAGATACGCAGTATTTT
>.|TRBJ2-3|TRBV10-3|.
CAISSQGPDTQYF
TGTGCCATCAGTTCCCAGGGCCCAGATACGCAGTATTTT
>TRBD1|TRBJ1-5|TRBV10-3|.
CAISPDRGDSNQPQHF
TGTGCCATCAGTCCGGACAGGGGTGATAGCAATCAGCCCCAGCATTTT
>.|TRBJ2-5|TRBV27|.
CAARKQGGETQYF
TGTGCCGCAAGAAAGCAGGGGGGAGAGACCCAGTACTTC
>.|TRBJ1-1|TRBV18|.
CASSPPGGPNTEAFF
TGTGCCAGCTCACCACCGGGGGGGCCGAACACTGAAGCTTTCTTT
>TRBD1|TRBJ1-4|TRBV6-5|.
CASRLHRGLDEKLFF
TGTGCCAGCAGACTCCACAGGGGGCTAGATGAAAAACTGTTTTTT